There are many counts of the clone carrying this T cell receptor beta chain. The antigen remains unidentified. The sample is drawn from a study of T-cell reconstitution after alpha-beta-depleted transplantation in children. The CDR3 runs 14 residues. CDR1 is MGHRA, CDR2 YSYEKL, per germline. V lost 0 bases and J 6 bases, leaving 9 bases between the germline ends. Whole-study findings and limits: Newly generated T cells supplied most T-cell counts and diversity one year post-transplant. Expanded clones from the graft, numbering several hundred, reportedly supplied alpha-beta T cells about two months after transplant. For some patients, TCRbeta diversity was high at day 60 because of recipient T cells and thymic progenitors that survived.

The library targeted TCRbeta and was prepared with unique molecular identifiers. One entry per CDR3 protein, called by TCRdb with MiXCR from the PCR reads. The table records roughly 670,000 distinct CDR3 sequences, approximately 14% of them present only once. The origin of this receptor is a girl aged 2 to 9 with congenital amegakaryocytic thrombocytopenia, due to receive a stem cell transplant. The chain uses TRBV4-1 and TRBJ2-1; D is unclear. The sequenced sample was PBMCs, obtained before TCRalphabeta/CD19-depleted stem cell transplant. CDR3 DNA: TGCGCCAGCAGCCAAGATCTCGGCGGCAATGAGCAGTTCTTC. This encodes CASSQDLGGNEQFF.